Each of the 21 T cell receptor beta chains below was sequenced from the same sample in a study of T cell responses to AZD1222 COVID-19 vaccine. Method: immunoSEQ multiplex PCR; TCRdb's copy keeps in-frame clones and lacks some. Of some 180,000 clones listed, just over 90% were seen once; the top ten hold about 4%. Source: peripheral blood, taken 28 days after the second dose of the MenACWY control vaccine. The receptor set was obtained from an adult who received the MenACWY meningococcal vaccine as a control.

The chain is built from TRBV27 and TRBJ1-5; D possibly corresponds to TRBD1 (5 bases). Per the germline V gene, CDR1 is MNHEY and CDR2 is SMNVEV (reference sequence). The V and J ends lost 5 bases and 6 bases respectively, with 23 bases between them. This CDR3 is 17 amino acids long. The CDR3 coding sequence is TGTGCCAGCAGTCCCAGGCCCCTAGACATGGGGGGTCAGCCCCAGCATTTT. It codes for CASSPRPLDMGGQPQHF.

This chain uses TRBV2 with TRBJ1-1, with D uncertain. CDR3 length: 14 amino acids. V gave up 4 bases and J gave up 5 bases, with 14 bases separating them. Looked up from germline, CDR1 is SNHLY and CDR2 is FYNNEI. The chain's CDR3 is CASSVSAGFTEAFF. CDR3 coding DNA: TGTGCCAGCAGTGTTAGCGCAGGCTTTACTGAAGCTTTCTTT. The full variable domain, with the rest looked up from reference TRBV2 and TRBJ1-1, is EPEVTQTPSHQVTQMGQEVILRCVPISNHLYFYWYRQILGQKVEFLVSFYNNEISEKSEIFDDQFSVERPDGSNFTLKIRSTKLEDSAMYFCASSVSAGFTEAFFGQGTRLTVV.

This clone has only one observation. Written as DNA, the CDR3 is TGTGCCAGCAGTGTCGGCATCGGCGAGCCCCAGCATTTT. Protein product: CASSVGIGEPQHF. V gene TRBV2 combines with J gene TRBJ1-5; D remains ambiguous. From germline, CDR1 is SNHLY and CDR2 FYNNEI. CDR3 length: 13 residues. V shed 4 bases and J shed 8 bases, with 12 bases lying between them.

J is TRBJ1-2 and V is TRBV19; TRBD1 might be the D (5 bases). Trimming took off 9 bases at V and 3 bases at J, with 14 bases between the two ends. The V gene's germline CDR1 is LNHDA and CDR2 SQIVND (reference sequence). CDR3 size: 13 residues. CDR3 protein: CARQARRDYGYTF. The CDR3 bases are TGTGCCAGGCAGGCCCGCAGGGACTATGGCTACACCTTC. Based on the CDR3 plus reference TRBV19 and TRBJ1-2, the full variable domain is DGGITQSPKYLFRKEGQNVTLSCEQNLNHDAMYWYRQDPGQGLRLIYYSQIVNDFQKGDIAEGYSVSREKKESFPLTVTSAQKNPTAFYLCARQARRDYGYTFGSGTRLTVV.

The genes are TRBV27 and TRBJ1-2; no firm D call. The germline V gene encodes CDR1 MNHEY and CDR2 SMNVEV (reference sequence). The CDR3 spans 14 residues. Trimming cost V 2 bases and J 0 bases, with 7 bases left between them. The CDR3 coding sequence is TGTGCCAGCAGTTTAAGGGCAGCTAACTATGGCTACACCTTC. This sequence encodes CASSLRAANYGYTF.

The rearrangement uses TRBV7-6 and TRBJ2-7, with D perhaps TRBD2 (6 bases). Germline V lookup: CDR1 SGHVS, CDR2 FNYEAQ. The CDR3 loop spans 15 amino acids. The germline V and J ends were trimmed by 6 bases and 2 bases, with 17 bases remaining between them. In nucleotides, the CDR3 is TGTGCCAGCAGTAAACTAGCCGCAGAAACCTACGAGCAGTACTTC. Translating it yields CASSKLAAETYEQYF. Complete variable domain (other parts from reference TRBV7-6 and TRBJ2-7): GAGVSQSPRYKVTKRGQDVALRCDPISGHVSLYWYRQALGQGPEFLTYFNYEAQQDKSGLPNDRFSAERPEGSISTLTIQRTEQRDSAMYRCASSKLAAETYEQYFGPGTRLTVT.

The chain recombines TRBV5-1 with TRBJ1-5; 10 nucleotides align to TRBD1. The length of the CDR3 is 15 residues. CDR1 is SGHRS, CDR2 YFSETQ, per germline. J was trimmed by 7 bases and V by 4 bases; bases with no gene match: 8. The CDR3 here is CASSVGTGVGQPQHF. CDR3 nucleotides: TGCGCCAGCAGCGTCGGGACAGGGGTTGGCCAGCCCCAGCATTTT.

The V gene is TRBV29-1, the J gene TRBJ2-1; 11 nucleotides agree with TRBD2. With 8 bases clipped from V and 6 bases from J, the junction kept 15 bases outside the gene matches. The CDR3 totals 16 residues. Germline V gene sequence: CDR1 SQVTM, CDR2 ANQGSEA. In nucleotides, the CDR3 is TGCAGCTTCCCTCTTAGCGGGAGGGCTACCCGCAATGAGCAGTTCTTC. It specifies CSFPLSGRATRNEQFF.

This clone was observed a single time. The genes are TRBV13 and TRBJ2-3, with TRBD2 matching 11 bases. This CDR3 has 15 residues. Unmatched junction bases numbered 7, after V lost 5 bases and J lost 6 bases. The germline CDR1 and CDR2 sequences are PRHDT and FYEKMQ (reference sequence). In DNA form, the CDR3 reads TGTGCCAGCAGCCCGGGACTAGCGGCCCCGGATACGCAGTATTTT. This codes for CASSPGLAAPDTQYF.

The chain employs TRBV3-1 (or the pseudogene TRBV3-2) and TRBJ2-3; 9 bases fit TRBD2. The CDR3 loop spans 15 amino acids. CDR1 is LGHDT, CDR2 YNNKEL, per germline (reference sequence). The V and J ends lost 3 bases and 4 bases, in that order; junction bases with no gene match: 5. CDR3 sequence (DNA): TGTGCCAGCAGCCACTCGGGACTAGCATCAGATACGCAGTATTTT. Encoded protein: CASSHSGLASDTQYF.

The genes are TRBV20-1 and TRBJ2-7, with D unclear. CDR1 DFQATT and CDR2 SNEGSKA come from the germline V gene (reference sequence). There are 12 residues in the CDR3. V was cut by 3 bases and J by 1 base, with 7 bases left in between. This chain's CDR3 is CSASRPSYEQYF. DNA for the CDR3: TGCAGTGCTAGTCGACCATCCTACGAGCAGTACTTC.

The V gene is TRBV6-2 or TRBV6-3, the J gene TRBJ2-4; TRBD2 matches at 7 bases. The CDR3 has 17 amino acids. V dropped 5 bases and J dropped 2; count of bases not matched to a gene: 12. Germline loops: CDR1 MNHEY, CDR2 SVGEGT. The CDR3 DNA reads TGTGCCAGCAGTCCCAGGACTAGTGAATCGACCAAAAACATTCAGTACTTC. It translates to CASSPRTSESTKNIQYF.

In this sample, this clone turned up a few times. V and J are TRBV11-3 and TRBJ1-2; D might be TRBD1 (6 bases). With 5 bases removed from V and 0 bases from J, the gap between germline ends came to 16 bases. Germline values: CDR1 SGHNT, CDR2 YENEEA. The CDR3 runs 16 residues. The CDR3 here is CASSHRGQTANYGYTF. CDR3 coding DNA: TGTGCCAGCAGCCACCGTGGACAGACAGCTAACTATGGCTACACCTTC.

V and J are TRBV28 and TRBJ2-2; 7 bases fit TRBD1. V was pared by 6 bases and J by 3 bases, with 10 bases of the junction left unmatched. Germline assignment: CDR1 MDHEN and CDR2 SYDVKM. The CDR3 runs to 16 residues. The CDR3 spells CASSLQTGTYTGELFF. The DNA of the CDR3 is TGTGCCAGCAGCCTTCAGACAGGGACCTACACCGGGGAGCTGTTTTTT.

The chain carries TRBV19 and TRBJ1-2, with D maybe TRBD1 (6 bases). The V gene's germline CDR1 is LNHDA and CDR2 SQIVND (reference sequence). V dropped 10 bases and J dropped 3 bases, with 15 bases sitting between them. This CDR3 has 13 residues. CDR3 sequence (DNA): TGTGCCACCTTCCGGGGGCCCTACTATGGCTACACCTTC. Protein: CATFRGPYYGYTF.

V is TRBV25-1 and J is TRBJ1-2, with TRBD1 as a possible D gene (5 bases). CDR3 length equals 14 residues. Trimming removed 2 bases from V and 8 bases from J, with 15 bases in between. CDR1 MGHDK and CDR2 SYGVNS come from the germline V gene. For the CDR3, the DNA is TGTGCCAGCAGTGAAATCGGGACGGTCCGGGGCTACACCTTC. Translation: CASSEIGTVRGYTF.

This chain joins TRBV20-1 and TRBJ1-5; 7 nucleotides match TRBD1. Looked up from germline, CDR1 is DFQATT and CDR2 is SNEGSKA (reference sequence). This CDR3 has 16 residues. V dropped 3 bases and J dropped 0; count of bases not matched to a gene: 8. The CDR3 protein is CSASNRGLYSNQPQHF. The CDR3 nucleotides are TGCAGTGCTAGTAACAGGGGACTTTATAGCAATCAGCCCCAGCATTTT.

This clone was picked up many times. The CDR3 region is CASNMDGGGGTEAFF. In nucleotides, the CDR3 is TGTGCCAGCAATATGGACGGCGGGGGAGGCACTGAAGCTTTCTTT. The chain employs TRBV25-1 and TRBJ1-1; D is possibly TRBD1 (5 bases). V shed 7 bases and J shed 4 bases, with 19 bases lying between them. Germline V gives CDR1 MGHDK, CDR2 SYGVNS. This CDR3 has 15 amino acids. Variable domain in full (rest from reference TRBV25-1 and TRBJ1-1): EADIYQTPRYLVIGTGKKITLECSQTMGHDKMYWYQQDPGMELHLIHYSYGVNSTEKGDLSSESTVSRIRTEHFPLTLESARPSHTSQYLCASNMDGGGGTEAFFGQGTRLTVV.

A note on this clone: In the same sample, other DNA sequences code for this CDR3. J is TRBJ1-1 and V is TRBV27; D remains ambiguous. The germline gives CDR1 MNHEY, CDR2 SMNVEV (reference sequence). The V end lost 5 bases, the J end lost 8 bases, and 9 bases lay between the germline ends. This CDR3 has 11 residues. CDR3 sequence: CASSKGREAFF. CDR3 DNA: TGTGCCAGCAGTAAGGGCAGAGAAGCTTTCTTT.

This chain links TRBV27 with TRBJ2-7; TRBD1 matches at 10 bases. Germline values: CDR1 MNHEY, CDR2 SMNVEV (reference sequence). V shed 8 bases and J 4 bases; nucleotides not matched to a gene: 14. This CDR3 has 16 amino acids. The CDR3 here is CASRDRGPKMGYEQYF. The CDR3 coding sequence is TGTGCCAGCCGGGACAGGGGTCCCAAAATGGGGTACGAGCAGTACTTC.

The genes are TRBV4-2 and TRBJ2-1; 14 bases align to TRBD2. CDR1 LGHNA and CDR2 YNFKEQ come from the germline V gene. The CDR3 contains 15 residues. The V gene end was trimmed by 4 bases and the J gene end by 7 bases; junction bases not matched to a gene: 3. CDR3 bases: TGTGCCAGCAGCCCAGGACTAGCGGGAGGAAATGAGCAGTTCTTC. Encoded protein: CASSPGLAGGNEQFF.